This T cell receptor beta chain was obtained from a study of blood T cell repertoires in COVID-19. About the research overall: COVID-19 samples collected from the United States, Italy and Spain covered acute and convalescent phases. PBMCs, B-cell-depleted T cells, or T cells provided the cDNA or gDNA that made up the material.

The authors' processing: Reference gene primer amplification gave nucleated cell count estimates. TCRdb's copy holds only in-frame clones and misses some; the assay was immunoSEQ multiplex PCR. V, J and clone size were drawn from that table, and D and trimming were deduced from the DNA. The sample has around 160,000 clones, about 89% seen once. Germline lookup yields CDR1 SGHAT and CDR2 FQNNGV. This CDR3 spans 13 amino acids. With V trimmed by 2 bases and J by 4 bases, 0 bases remained unmatched. To note about this clone: Other DNA sequences in the same sample also yield this CDR3.

This TCR was recovered from a man aged 55 to 70 with acute or convalescent COVID-19. The sequenced sample consisted of peripheral blood. The V call is TRBV11-2, the J call TRBJ1-1; TRBD1 aligns across 8 bases. The CDR3 bases are TGTGCCAGCAGCTTAACAGGGGGCACTGAAGCTTTCTTT. Translation: CASSLTGGTEAFF.